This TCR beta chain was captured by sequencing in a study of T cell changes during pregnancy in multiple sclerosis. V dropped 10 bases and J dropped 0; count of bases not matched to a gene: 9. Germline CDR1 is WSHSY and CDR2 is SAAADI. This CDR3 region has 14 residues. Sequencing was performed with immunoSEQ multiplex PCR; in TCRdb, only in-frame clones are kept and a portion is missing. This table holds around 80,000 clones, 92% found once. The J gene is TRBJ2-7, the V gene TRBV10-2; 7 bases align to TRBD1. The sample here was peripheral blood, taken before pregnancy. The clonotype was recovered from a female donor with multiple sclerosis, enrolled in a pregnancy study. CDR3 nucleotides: TGCGCCACCCGCTCCGGGACAGACTCCTACGAGCAGTACTTC. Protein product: CATRSGTDSYEQYF.